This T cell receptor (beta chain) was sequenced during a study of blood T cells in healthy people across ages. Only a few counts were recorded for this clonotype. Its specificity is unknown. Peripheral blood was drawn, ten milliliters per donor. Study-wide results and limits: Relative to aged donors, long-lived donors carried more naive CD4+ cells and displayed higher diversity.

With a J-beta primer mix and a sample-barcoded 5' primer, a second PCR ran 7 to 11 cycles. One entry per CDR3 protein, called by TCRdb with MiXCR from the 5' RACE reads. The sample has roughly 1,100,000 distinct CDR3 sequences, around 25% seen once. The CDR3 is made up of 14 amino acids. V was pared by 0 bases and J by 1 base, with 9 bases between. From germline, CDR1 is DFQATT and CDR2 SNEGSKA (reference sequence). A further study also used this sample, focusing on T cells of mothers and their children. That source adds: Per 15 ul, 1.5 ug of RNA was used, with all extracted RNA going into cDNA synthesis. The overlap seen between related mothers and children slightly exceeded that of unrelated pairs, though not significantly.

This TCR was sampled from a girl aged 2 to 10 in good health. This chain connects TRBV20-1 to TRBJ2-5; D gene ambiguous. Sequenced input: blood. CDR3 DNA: TGCAGTGCTAGAGATGGGCAGTCCCAAGAGACCCAGTACTTC. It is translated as CSARDGQSQETQYF.